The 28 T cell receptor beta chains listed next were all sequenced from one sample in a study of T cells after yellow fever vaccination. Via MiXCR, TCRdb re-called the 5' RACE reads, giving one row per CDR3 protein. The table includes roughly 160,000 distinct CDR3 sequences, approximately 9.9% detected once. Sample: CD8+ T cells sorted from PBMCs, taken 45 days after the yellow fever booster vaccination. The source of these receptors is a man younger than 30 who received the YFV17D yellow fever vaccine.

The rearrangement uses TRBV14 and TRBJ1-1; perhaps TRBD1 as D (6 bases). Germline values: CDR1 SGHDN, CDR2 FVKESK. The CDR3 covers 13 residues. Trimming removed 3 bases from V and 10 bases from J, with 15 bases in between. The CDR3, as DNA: TGTGCCAGCAGCCAGCAGGGGTTGGCCGGAGCTTTCTTT. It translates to CASSQQGLAGAFF. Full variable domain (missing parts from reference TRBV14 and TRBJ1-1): EAGVTQFPSHSVIEKGQTVTLRCDPISGHDNLYWYRRVMGKEIKFLLHFVKESKQDESGMPNNRFLAERTGGTYSTLKVQPAELEDSGVYFCASSQQGLAGAFFGQGTRLTVV.

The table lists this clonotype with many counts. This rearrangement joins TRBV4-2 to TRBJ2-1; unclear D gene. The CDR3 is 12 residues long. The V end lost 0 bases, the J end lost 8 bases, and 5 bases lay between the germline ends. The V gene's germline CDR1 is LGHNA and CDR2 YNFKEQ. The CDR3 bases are TGTGCCAGCAGCCAAGAAGGTTATGAGCAGTTCTTC. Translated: CASSQEGYEQFF.

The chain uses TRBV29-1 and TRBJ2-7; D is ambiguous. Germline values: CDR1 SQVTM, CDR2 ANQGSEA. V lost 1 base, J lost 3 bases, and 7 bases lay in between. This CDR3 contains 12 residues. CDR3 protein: CSVEVSIYEQYF. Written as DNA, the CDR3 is TGCAGCGTTGAAGTTTCCATCTACGAGCAGTACTTC.

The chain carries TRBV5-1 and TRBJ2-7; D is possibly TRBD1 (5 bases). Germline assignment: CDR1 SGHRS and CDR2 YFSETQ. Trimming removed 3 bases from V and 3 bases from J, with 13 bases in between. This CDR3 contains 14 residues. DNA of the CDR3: TGCGCCAGCAGCTCACAGGACAACTACTACGAGCAGTACTTC. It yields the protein CASSSQDNYYEQYF.

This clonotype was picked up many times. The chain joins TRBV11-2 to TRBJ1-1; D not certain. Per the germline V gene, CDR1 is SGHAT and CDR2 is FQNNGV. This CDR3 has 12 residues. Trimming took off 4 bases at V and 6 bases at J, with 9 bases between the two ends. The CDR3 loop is CASSSTSAEAFF. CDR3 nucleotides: TGTGCCAGCAGCTCCACCAGCGCTGAAGCTTTCTTT.

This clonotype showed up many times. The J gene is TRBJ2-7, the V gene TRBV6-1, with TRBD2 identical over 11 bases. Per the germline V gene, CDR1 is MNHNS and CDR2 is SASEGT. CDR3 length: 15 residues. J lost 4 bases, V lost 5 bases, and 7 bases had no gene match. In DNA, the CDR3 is TGTGCCAGCAGTACTCCGGGACTAGCGGAATACGAGCAGTACTTC. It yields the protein CASSTPGLAEYEQYF.

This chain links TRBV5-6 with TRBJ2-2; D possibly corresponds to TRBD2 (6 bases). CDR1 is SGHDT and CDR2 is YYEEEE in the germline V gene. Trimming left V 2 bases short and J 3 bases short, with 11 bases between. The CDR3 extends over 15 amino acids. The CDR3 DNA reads TGTGCCAGCAGCTTCTGGGGACTCTACACCGGGGAGCTGTTTTTT. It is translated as CASSFWGLYTGELFF.

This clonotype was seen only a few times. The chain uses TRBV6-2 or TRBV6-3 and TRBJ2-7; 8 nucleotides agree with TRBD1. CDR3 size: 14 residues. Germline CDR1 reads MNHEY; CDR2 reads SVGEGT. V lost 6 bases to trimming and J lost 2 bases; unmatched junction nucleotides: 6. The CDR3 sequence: CASSGQGSPYEQYV. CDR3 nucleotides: TGTGCCAGCAGCGGACAGGGCTCTCCCTACGAGCAGTACGTC.

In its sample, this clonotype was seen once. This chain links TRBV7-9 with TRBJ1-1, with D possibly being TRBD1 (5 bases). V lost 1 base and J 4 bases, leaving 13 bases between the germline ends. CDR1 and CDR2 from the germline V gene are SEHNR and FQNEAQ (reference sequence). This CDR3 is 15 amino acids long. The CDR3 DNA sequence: TGTGCCAGCAGCTTAGTCTCCCTGGGGGGCACTGAAGCTTTCTTT. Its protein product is CASSLVSLGGTEAFF. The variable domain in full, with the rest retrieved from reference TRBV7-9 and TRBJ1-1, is DTGVSQNPRHKITKRGQNVTFRCDPISEHNRLYWYRQTLGQGPEFLTYFQNEAQLEKSRLLSDRFSAERPKGSFSTLEIQRTEQGDSAMYLCASSLVSLGGTEAFFGQGTRLTVV.

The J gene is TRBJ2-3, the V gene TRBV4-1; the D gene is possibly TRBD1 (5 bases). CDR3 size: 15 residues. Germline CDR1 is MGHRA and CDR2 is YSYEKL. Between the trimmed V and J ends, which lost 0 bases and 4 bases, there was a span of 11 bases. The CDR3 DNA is TGCGCCAGCAGCCAAGATTCACAGGATCCAGATACGCAGTATTTT. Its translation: CASSQDSQDPDTQYF.

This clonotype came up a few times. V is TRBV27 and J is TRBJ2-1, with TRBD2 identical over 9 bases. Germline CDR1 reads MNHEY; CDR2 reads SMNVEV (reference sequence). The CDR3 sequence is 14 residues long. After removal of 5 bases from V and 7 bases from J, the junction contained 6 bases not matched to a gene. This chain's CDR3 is CASSRGGGANEQFF. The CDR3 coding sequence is TGTGCCAGCAGTCGTGGCGGGGGGGCAAATGAGCAGTTCTTC.

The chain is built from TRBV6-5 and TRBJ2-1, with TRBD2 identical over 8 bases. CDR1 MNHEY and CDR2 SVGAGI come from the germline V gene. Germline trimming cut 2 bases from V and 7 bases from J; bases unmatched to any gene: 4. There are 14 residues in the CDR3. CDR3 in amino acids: CASSYGGGPNEQFF. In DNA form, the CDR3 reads TGTGCCAGCAGTTACGGCGGGGGGCCAAATGAGCAGTTCTTC.

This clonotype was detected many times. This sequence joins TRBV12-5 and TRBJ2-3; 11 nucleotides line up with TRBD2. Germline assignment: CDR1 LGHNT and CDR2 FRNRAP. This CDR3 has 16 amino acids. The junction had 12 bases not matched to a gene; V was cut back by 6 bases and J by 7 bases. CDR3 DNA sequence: TGTGCTAGTGGCCCCCGGACTAGCGGGTTGATGTATACGCAGTATTTT. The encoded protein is CASGPRTSGLMYTQYF. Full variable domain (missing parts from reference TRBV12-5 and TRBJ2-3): DARVTQTPRHKVTEMGQEVTMRCQPILGHNTVFWYRQTMMQGLELLAYFRNRAPLDDSGMPKDRFSAEMPDATLATLKIQPSEPRDSAVYFCASGPRTSGLMYTQYFGPGTRLTVL.

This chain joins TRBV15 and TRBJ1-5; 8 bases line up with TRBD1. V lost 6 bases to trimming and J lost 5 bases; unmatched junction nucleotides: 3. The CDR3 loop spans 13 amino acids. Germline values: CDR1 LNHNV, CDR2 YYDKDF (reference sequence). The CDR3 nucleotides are TGTGCCACCAGGGACAGGGCCCATCAGCCCCAGCATTTT. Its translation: CATRDRAHQPQHF.

CDR3 protein: CASSGVLSGGIGDTQYF. CDR3 DNA: TGTGCCAGCAGCGGGGTGCTTAGCGGGGGGATTGGAGATACGCAGTATTTT. The chain uses TRBV7-9 and TRBJ2-3, with 10 bases lining up with TRBD2. Germline V gene lookup returns CDR1 SEHNR and CDR2 FQNEAQ (reference sequence). The CDR3 is made up of 17 amino acids. J was trimmed by 5 bases and V by 5 bases; bases with no gene match: 13. Together with reference TRBV7-9 and TRBJ2-3, the CDR3 gives the full variable domain: DTGVSQNPRHKITKRGQNVTFRCDPISEHNRLYWYRQTLGQGPEFLTYFQNEAQLEKSRLLSDRFSAERPKGSFSTLEIQRTEQGDSAMYLCASSGVLSGGIGDTQYFGPGTRLTVL.

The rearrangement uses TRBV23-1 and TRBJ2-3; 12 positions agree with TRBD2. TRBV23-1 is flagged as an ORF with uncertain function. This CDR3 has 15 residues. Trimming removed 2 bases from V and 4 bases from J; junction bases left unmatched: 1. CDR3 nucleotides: TGCGCCAGCAGTCAACTAGCGGGGGGGCCAGATACGCAGTATTTT. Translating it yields CASSQLAGGPDTQYF.

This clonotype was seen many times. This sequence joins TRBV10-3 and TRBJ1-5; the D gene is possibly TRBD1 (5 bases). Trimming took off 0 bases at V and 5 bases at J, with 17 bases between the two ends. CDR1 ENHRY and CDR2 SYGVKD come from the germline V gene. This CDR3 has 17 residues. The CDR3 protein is CAISESEGSHFYQPQHF. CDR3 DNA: TGTGCCATCAGTGAGTCCGAGGGGTCCCACTTCTATCAGCCCCAGCATTTT.

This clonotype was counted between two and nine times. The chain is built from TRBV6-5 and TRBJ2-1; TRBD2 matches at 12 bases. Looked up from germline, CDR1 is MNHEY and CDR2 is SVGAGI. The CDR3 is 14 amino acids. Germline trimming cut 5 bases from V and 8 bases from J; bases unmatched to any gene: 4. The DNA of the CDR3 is TGTGCCAGCAGTACCCGGACTAGCGGGGATGAGCAGTTCTTC. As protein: CASSTRTSGDEQFF.

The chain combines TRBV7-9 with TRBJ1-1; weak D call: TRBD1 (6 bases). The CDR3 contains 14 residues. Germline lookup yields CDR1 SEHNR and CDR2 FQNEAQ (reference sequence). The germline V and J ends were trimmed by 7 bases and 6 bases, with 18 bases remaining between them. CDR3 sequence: CASNRESSGSEAFF. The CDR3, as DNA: TGTGCCAGCAACAGGGAGAGTTCTGGCTCTGAAGCTTTCTTT.

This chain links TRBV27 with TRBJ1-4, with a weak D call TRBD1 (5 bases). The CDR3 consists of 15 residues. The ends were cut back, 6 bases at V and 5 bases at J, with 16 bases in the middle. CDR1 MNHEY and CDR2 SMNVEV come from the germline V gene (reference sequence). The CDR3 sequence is CASRSWGEQNEKLFF. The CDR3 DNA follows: TGTGCCAGCAGGTCTTGGGGGGAGCAGAATGAAAAACTGTTTTTT.

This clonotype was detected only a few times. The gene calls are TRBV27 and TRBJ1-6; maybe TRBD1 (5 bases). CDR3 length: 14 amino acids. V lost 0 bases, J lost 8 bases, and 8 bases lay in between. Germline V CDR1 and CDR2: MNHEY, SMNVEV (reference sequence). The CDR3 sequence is CASSLSGTYSPLHF. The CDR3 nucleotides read TGTGCCAGCAGTTTATCCGGGACTTATTCACCCCTCCACTTT.

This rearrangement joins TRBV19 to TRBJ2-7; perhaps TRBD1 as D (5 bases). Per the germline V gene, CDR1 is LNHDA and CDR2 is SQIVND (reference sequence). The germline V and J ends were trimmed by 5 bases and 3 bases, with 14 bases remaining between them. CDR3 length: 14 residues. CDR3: CASSPAGQDYEQYF. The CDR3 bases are TGTGCCAGTAGTCCAGCAGGGCAGGACTACGAGCAGTACTTC.

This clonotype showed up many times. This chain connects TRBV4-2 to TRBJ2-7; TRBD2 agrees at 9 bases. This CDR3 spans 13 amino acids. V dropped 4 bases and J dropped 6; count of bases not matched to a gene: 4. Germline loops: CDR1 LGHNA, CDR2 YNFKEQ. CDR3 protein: CASSPGTSFEQYV. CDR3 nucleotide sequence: TGTGCCAGCAGCCCCGGGACTAGCTTCGAGCAGTACGTC.

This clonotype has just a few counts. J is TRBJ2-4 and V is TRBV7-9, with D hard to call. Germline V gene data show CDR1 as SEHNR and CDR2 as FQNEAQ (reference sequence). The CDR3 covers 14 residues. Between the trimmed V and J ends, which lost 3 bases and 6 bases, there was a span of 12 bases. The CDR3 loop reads CASSFREGGNIQYF. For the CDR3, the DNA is TGTGCCAGCAGCTTTAGGGAAGGTGGAAACATTCAGTACTTC.

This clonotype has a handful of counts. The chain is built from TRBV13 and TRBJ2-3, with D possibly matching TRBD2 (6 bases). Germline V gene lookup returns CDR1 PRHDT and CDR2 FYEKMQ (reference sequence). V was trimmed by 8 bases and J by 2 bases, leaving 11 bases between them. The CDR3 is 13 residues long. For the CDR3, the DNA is TGTGCCAGCCCGGGACTCAACACAGATACGCAGTATTTT. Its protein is CASPGLNTDTQYF. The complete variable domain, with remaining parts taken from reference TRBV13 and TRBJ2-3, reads AAGVIQSPRHLIKEKRETATLKCYPIPRHDTVYWYQQGPGQDPQFLISFYEKMQSDKGSIPDRFSAQQFSDYHSELNMSSLELGDSALYFCASPGLNTDTQYFGPGTRLTVL.

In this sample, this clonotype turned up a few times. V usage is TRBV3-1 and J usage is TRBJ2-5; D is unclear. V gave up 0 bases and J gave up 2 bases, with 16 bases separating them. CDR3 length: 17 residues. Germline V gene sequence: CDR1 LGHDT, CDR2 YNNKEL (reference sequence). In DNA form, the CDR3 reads TGTGCCAGCAGCCAAGATCGGTTACGGCTTACACAAGAGACCCAGTACTTC. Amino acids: CASSQDRLRLTQETQYF.

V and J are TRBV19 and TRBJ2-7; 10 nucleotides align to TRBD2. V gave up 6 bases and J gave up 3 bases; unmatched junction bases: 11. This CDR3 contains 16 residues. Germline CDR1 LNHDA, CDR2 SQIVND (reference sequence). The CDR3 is CASRGWTSGISYEQYV. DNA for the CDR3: TGTGCCAGTAGAGGTTGGACTAGCGGCATTAGCTACGAGCAGTACGTC.

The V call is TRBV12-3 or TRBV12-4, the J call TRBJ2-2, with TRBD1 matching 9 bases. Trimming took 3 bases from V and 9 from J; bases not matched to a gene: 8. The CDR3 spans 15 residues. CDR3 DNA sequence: TGTGCCAGCAGTTTCTCGGACAGGGGATGGAGGGAGCTGTTTTTT. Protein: CASSFSDRGWRELFF.